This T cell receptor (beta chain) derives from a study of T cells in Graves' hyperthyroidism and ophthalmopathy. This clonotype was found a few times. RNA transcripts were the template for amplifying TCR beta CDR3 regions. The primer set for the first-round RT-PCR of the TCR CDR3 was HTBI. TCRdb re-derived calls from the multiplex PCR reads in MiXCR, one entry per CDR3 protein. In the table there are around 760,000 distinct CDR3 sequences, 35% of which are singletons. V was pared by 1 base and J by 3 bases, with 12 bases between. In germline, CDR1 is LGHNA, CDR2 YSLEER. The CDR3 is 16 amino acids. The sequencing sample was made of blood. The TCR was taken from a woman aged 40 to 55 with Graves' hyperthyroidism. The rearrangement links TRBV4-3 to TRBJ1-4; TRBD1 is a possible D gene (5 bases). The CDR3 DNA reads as TGCGCCAGCAGCCAAGGGGGCAGTTGGCCTAATGAAAAACTGTTTTTT. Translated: CASSQGGSWPNEKLFF.